Sequencing of this T cell receptor (beta chain) was carried out in a study of shared clonotypes between healthy human individuals. General observations from the study: The study's rarefaction showed incomplete sorted-subset sequencing despite large depth. Limitation of the genetic and exposure-history diversity represented came from the few donors. Generally, naive subsets (rather than memory subsets) showed larger estimated richness. The researchers took only blood, and tissue repertoires probably look different.

For this clone: Antigen specificity is unknown.

The table came from immunoSEQ multiplex PCR; TCRdb's copy has only in-frame clones and leaves some out. The table records a few million clones, 93% of them present only once. The CDR3 is made up of 15 amino acids. The V end was cut by 2 bases, the J end by 7 bases, with 15 bases between. Germline V lookup: CDR1 MDHEN, CDR2 SYDVKM. The chain is built from TRBV28 and TRBJ1-5, with a tentative D call TRBD1 (6 bases). The clonotype was recovered from a man aged 18 to 30 in good health. Some clones in this sample may be carry-over from other donors' samples. Source material: naive CD4+ T cells from PBMCs. Subset here: CD45RA+ positively selected. CDR3 sequence (DNA): TGTGCCAGCAGTTTAGGGCAGGGGAATGGACAGCCCCAGCATTTT. Translating gives CASSLGQGNGQPQHF.